This T cell receptor beta chain was obtained from a study of cytomegalovirus exposure and HLA in healthy donors. General study results and limits: 87-base-pair reads could not separate some V segments, including TRBV6-2 and TRBV6-3. An analysis that came later showed most CMV-associated TCR beta chains appearing HLA-restricted.

The CDR3 runs 13 residues. V lost 6 bases to trimming and J lost 5 bases, with 13 bases between them. CDR1 is SGHDN, CDR2 FVKESK, per germline. Researchers ran the PCR with 60 Vbeta and 13 Jbeta primers. The repertoire was sequenced with immunoSEQ multiplex PCR; TCRdb's copy has only in-frame clones and lacks some. In the table there are 50,000 to 70,000 clones, 78% of which are singletons. About this clone: What it binds is not known.

The chain uses TRBV14 and TRBJ1-2; unclear D gene. The sequenced sample was PBMCs. The receptor's source is a girl aged 10-17 years in good health and CMV-seropositive. The CDR3 DNA reads as TGTGCCAGCAGTCTCGACATGGATTATGGCTACACCTTC. It encodes CASSLDMDYGYTF.